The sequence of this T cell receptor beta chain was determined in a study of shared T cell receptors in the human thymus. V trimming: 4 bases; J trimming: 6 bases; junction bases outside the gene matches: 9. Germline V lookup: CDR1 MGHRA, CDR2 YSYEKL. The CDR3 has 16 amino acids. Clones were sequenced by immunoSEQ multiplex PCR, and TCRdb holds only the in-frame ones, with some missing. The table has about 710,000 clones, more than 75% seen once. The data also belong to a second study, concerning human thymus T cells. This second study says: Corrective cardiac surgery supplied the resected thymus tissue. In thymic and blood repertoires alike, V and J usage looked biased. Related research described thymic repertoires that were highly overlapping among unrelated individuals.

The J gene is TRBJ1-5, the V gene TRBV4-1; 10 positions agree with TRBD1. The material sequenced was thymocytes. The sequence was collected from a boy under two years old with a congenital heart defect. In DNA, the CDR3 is TGCGCCAGCAGCCGATATGACAGGGGGCGAGCTCAGCCCCAGCATTTT. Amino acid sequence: CASSRYDRGRAQPQHF.